Listed here are 12 T cell receptor beta chains from one sample, sequenced in a study of OX40 agonist ivuxolimab in advanced cancers. Profiled with immunoSEQ multiplex PCR; TCRdb holds only in-frame clones, not every one. The sample lists approximately 57,000 clones, 70% to 90% occurring once. This specimen consisted of CD4+ or CD8+ T cells sorted from blood, obtained in a trial of the OX40 agonist ivuxolimab. All receptors derive from an adult with an advanced solid tumor such as melanoma, head and neck, liver or kidney cancer.

The rearrangement joins TRBV29-1 to TRBJ2-2; 12 bases line up with TRBD2. The germline V gene encodes CDR1 SQVTM and CDR2 ANQGSEA. The CDR3 has 12 amino acids. V was pared by 7 bases and J by 8 bases, with 2 bases of the junction left unmatched. The CDR3 loop is CSGGLAGGELFF. CDR3 DNA: TGCAGCGGAGGACTAGCGGGGGGGGAGCTGTTTTTT.

This clone occurred once. The chain combines TRBV9 with TRBJ1-3, with D possibly being TRBD1 (5 bases). This CDR3 is built from 15 residues. V was pared by 3 bases and J by 0 bases, with 10 bases between. CDR1 is SGDLS and CDR2 is YYNGEE in the germline V gene. As DNA, the CDR3 is TGTGCCAGCAGCGCAAGGGGTAACTCTGGAAACACCATATATTTT. Encoded protein: CASSARGNSGNTIYF. The full variable domain, its missing parts supplied by reference TRBV9 and TRBJ1-3, is DSGVTQTPKHLITATGQRVTLRCSPRSGDLSVYWYQQSLDQGLQFLIQYYNGEERAKGNILERFSAQQFPDLHSELNLSSLELGDSALYFCASSARGNSGNTIYFGEGSWLTVV.

The genes are TRBV9 and TRBJ1-1; no clear D gene. Trimming cost V 0 bases and J 4 bases, with 13 bases left between them. Germline CDR1 and CDR2: SGDLS and YYNGEE. This CDR3 spans 15 amino acids. CDR3 loop: CASSVVGGRGTEAFF. The DNA for the CDR3 is TGTGCCAGCAGCGTAGTGGGCGGCCGGGGCACTGAAGCTTTCTTT.

V gene TRBV9 combines with J gene TRBJ2-1; D uncertain. CDR3 size: 13 residues. V gave up 4 bases and J gave up 9 bases, with 14 bases separating them. Per the germline V gene, CDR1 is SGDLS and CDR2 is YYNGEE. CDR3 residues: CASSPDTIIEQFF. The CDR3 DNA sequence: TGTGCCAGCAGCCCCGACACTATTATTGAGCAGTTCTTC.

The chain joins TRBV5-1 to TRBJ1-1, with TRBD1 as a possible D gene (5 bases). Germline V CDR1 and CDR2: SGHRS, YFSETQ. V was pared by 2 bases and J by 5 bases, with 13 bases between. The CDR3 is 14 residues long. CDR3 region: CASSFLGDWTEAFF. In DNA, the CDR3 is TGCGCCAGCAGCTTTCTAGGGGATTGGACTGAAGCTTTCTTT.

This chain connects TRBV2 to TRBJ1-5; 7 bases line up with TRBD1. Losses at the gene ends were 2 bases for V and 0 bases for J; bases not matched to a gene: 13. The germline CDR1 and CDR2 sequences are SNHLY and FYNNEI. CDR3 length: 19 residues. CDR3 amino acids: CASSEPGQPNPSSNQPQHF. DNA for the CDR3: TGTGCCAGCAGTGAACCGGGACAGCCCAACCCGTCTAGCAATCAGCCCCAGCATTTT. Full variable domain (rest looked up from reference TRBV2 and TRBJ1-5): EPEVTQTPSHQVTQMGQEVILRCVPISNHLYFYWYRQILGQKVEFLVSFYNNEISEKSEIFDDQFSVERPDGSNFTLKIRSTKLEDSAMYFCASSEPGQPNPSSNQPQHFGDGTRLSIL.

This chain links TRBV4-3 with TRBJ2-7, with D maybe TRBD2 (6 bases). The germline V gene has CDR1 LGHNA and CDR2 YSLEER. V dropped 4 bases and J dropped 3 bases, with 7 bases sitting between them. The CDR3 loop spans 12 amino acids. The CDR3 DNA sequence: TGCGCCAGCAGCCCCGGGGGCTACGAGCAGTACTTC. Translated, it gives CASSPGGYEQYF.

The chain uses TRBV5-4 and TRBJ2-2; no clear D. Germline-derived CDR1 and CDR2 are SGHNT and YYREEE (reference sequence). The CDR3 contains 13 residues. The V end was cut by 0 bases, the J end by 6 bases, with 6 bases between. This CDR3 is CASSLAVPGELFF. The CDR3 DNA sequence: TGTGCCAGCAGCTTGGCCGTCCCCGGGGAGCTGTTTTTT.

The chain joins TRBV6-5 to TRBJ2-7; D unclear. The CDR3 spans 14 residues. CDR1 MNHEY and CDR2 SVGAGI come from the germline V gene. The ends were cut back, 2 bases at V and 6 bases at J, with 14 bases in the middle. The CDR3 nucleotides read TGTGCCAGCAGTTACCCAGGTTCCAAGGCCGAGCAGTACTTC. Translated, it gives CASSYPGSKAEQYF.

The chain links TRBV7-6 to TRBJ1-1; D might be TRBD1 (5 bases). CDR1 and CDR2 from the germline V gene are SGHVS and FNYEAQ. CDR3 size: 14 residues. Trimming stripped 4 bases from V and 0 bases from J, with 9 bases between. The CDR3 loop is CASSWGGLNTEAFF. The CDR3, as DNA: TGTGCCAGCAGCTGGGGGGGGTTGAACACTGAAGCTTTCTTT.

The rearrangement joins TRBV27 to TRBJ2-1; no clear D gene. Germline CDR1 and CDR2: MNHEY and SMNVEV (reference sequence). The CDR3 totals 12 residues. Trimming left V 5 bases short and J 0 bases short, with 2 bases between. The CDR3 protein is CASSRSYNEQFF. The DNA for the CDR3 is TGTGCCAGCAGTCGCTCCTACAATGAGCAGTTCTTC.

This chain uses TRBV25-1 with TRBJ2-1; 13 nucleotides match TRBD2. V gave up 0 bases and J gave up 6 bases; unmatched junction bases: 5. This CDR3 region has 17 residues. The germline V gene encodes CDR1 MGHDK and CDR2 SYGVNS. CDR3 DNA sequence: TGTGCCAGCAGTGAATATCCGACTAGCGGGGGGCCCAATGAGCAGTTCTTC. It is translated as CASSEYPTSGGPNEQFF.